The clone carrying this TCR beta chain has a count of ten or more. What it binds is unknown. The data were obtained in a study of T cell repertoires in cytomegalovirus infection. Study-wide points: In two of eight donors, the top clonotype was HLA-C-restricted CMV-specific.

In TCRdb, the reads were re-called with MiXCR into one record per CDR3 protein. The sample holds around 530,000 distinct CDR3 sequences, 16% seen once. The germline gives CDR1 SEHNR, CDR2 FQNEAQ (reference sequence). The V end lost 5 bases, the J end lost 0 bases, and 20 bases lay between the germline ends. This CDR3 is 17 amino acids long. Sequencing was carried out using CD8+ T cells from PBMCs. The sequence derives from a human donor in good health (CMV status not recorded). Some clones in this sample may be carry-over from other donors' samples. The V call is TRBV7-9, the J call TRBJ2-7; D is unresolved. The CDR3: CASSRQPRTPLSYEQYF. CDR3 DNA: TGTGCCAGCAGCCGTCAACCTAGGACCCCGCTCTCCTACGAGCAGTACTTC. The whole variable domain, filled in from reference TRBV7-9 and TRBJ2-7, reads DTGVSQNPRHKITKRGQNVTFRCDPISEHNRLYWYRQTLGQGPEFLTYFQNEAQLEKSRLLSDRFSAERPKGSFSTLEIQRTEQGDSAMYLCASSRQPRTPLSYEQYFGPGTRLTVT.